One sample yielded the 11 T cell receptor beta chains listed below, sequenced in a study of blood T cell repertoires in COVID-19. TCRdb's table, derived via immunoSEQ multiplex PCR, lists solely in-frame clones and lacks some. This sample has roughly 200,000 clones; roughly 79% occur once, and the top ten carry roughly 9.6%. Sequenced: peripheral blood. The source is a middle-aged woman with COVID-19, enrolled during active disease.

The chain has TRBV4-2 and TRBJ2-2; 7 bases match TRBD2. Germline V lookup: CDR1 LGHNA, CDR2 YNFKEQ. Trimming at V came to 2 bases and at J to 4 bases, leaving 13 bases not matched to a gene. This CDR3 region has 18 residues. The CDR3 DNA follows: TGTGCCAGCAGCCAATTAAAAGGTACTAGCGAGATCACCGGGGAGCTGTTTTTT. It encodes CASSQLKGTSEITGELFF.

V gene TRBV19 combines with J gene TRBJ1-5; TRBD1 matches 7 bases. The CDR3 consists of 14 residues. The trim removed 6 bases at V and 3 bases at J, leaving 5 bases unmatched. Germline CDR1 LNHDA, CDR2 SQIVND (reference sequence). The CDR3 DNA reads as TGTGCCAGTAGGTTCACAGGGGTCAATCAGCCCCAGCATTTT. Its translation: CASRFTGVNQPQHF.

The rearrangement joins TRBV6-1 to TRBJ1-3, with 10 bases lining up with TRBD1. Losses at the gene ends were 3 bases for V and 1 base for J; bases not matched to a gene: 6. The germline gives CDR1 MNHNS, CDR2 SASEGT. CDR3 length equals 17 residues. CDR3 DNA sequence: TGTGCCAGCAGTGACGGGGGACAGGGGAGGTCTGGAAACACCATATATTTT. The encoded protein is CASSDGGQGRSGNTIYF.

This rearrangement joins TRBV6-5 to TRBJ2-3, with D possibly matching TRBD1 (5 bases). Looked up from germline, CDR1 is MNHEY and CDR2 is SVGAGI. V gave up 6 bases and J gave up 2 bases, with 9 bases separating them. CDR3 length: 13 amino acids. The CDR3 loop is CASRLTDTDTQYF. The DNA for the CDR3 is TGTGCCAGCAGGTTGACAGACACAGATACGCAGTATTTT.

This chain links TRBV4-1 with TRBJ2-2, with D hard to call. Germline loops: CDR1 MGHRA, CDR2 YSYEKL. The CDR3 has 16 residues. V gave up 0 bases and J gave up 1 base, with 9 bases separating them. The CDR3 DNA follows: TGCGCCAGCAGCCAAGAAACGGGTAGGAACACCGGGGAGCTGTTTTTT. It encodes CASSQETGRNTGELFF.

The chain has TRBV2 and TRBJ2-1; 8 bases map to TRBD1. The J segment lost 6 bases and the V segment lost 3 bases, leaving 22 bases of the junction unmatched. Per germline, CDR1 SNHLY and CDR2 FYNNEI. The CDR3 totals 20 residues. The CDR3 nucleotides read TGTGCCAGCAGTGATCTGGGAAGACAGGGGACCCCCCGGAGGTCCAATGAGCAGTTCTTC. Protein sequence: CASSDLGRQGTPRRSNEQFF.

This clone has a single count. This rearrangement joins TRBV5-1 to TRBJ2-1, with 8 bases aligning to TRBD2. V shed 3 bases and J 7 bases; nucleotides not matched to a gene: 6. The CDR3 is 14 residues long. CDR1 is SGHRS and CDR2 is YFSETQ in the germline V gene. CDR3: CASSSGTSLNEQFF. In DNA form, the CDR3 reads TGCGCCAGCAGCTCCGGGACTAGTTTGAATGAGCAGTTCTTC.

The chain combines TRBV3-1 (or the pseudogene TRBV3-2) with TRBJ1-5, with D maybe TRBD1 (6 bases). This CDR3 has 16 residues. Germline CDR1 and CDR2: LGHDT and YNNKEL (reference sequence). The V gene lost 1 base and the J gene lost 2 bases, with 12 bases spanning the gap. The CDR3 sequence: CASSQGLAGGNQPQHF. CDR3 DNA sequence: TGTGCCAGCAGCCAAGGGCTGGCAGGGGGCAATCAGCCCCAGCATTTT.

The chain carries TRBV4-2 and TRBJ2-7, with 7 bases aligning to TRBD2. The CDR3 covers 15 residues. Per germline, CDR1 LGHNA and CDR2 YNFKEQ. V lost 0 bases and J lost 3; bases outside the gene matches: 5. CDR3 bases: TGTGCCAGCAGCCAAGATTGGGCTAGCGGCTACGAGCAGTACTTC. It specifies CASSQDWASGYEQYF.

The J gene is TRBJ2-3, the V gene TRBV12-3 or TRBV12-4; D unclear. The CDR3 extends over 11 amino acids. V lost 2 bases and J lost 6, with 3 bases in between. CDR3 in amino acids: CASSLLDTQYF. DNA for the CDR3: TGTGCCAGCAGTTTACTGGATACGCAGTATTTT.

This chain joins TRBV29-1 and TRBJ1-1; a weak D match, TRBD1 (6 bases). The CDR3 runs to 12 residues. Germline V gene sequence: CDR1 SQVTM, CDR2 ANQGSEA. V lost 4 bases and J 4 bases, leaving 10 bases between the germline ends. In DNA form, the CDR3 reads TGCAGCGTTGGATGGGGGCCCACTGAAGCTTTCTTT. Amino acid sequence: CSVGWGPTEAFF.